This T cell receptor (beta chain) was recovered during a study of blood T cell repertoires in COVID-19. Across the study: The United States, Italy and Spain provided the acute and convalescent COVID-19 samples. Sources were T cells, B-cell-depleted T cells, or PBMCs; the material itself was cDNA or gDNA.

CDR1 and CDR2 from the germline V gene are SGHVS and FNYEAQ. CDR3 length equals 15 residues. V was shortened by 4 bases and J by 5 bases, with 15 bases between the two germline ends. As handled by the study authors: Reference gene primer amplification in the assay estimated nucleated cell counts. Profiling relied on immunoSEQ multiplex PCR, and the TCRdb table lists in-frame clones only, not all of them. Clone size and V and J calls were adopted from that table, with D and trimming inferred from the DNA. The data contain some 41,000 clones, roughly four fifths of them singletons. The source of this sequence is a man aged 40-49 years with active or convalescent COVID-19. The sample consisted of peripheral blood. V gene TRBV7-6 combines with J gene TRBJ1-5; D possibly corresponds to TRBD1 (6 bases). CDR3: CASSSRYRDDQPQHF. The CDR3 nucleotides are TGTGCCAGCAGCTCTAGATACAGGGATGATCAGCCCCAGCATTTT.